The source of this TCR beta chain is a study of identical twins. Study-wide points: Weaker excess twin sharing was observed in beta out-of-frame sequences. Conclusions were drawn cross-sectionally by statistical analysis, without following the same donors. With abundant cord blood beta clonotypes, insertions were fewer; memory repertoires showed no such pattern.

This clonotype was recorded a few times. No antigen is known for it. V was clipped by 0 bases and J by 11 bases, with 13 bases between them. Germline V gene data show CDR1 as MRHNA and CDR2 as SNTAGT. The CDR3 covers 13 residues. TCRdb processed the 5' RACE reads anew with MiXCR; each CDR3 protein has one entry. This table holds approximately 890,000 distinct CDR3 sequences, around an eighth found once. These data were likewise used in another study, on yellow fever vaccine responses in identical twins.

J is TRBJ1-2 and V is TRBV6-4; D gene uncertain. The source of this sequence is a woman aged 18-29 years in good health. The sequenced sample was PBMCs. The CDR3 is CASSDSGGIPYTF. DNA of the CDR3: TGTGCCAGCAGTGACTCCGGTGGGATCCCATACACCTTC.